This is a list of T cell receptor beta chains from one sample in a study of cytomegalovirus exposure and HLA in healthy donors. Sequencing was performed with immunoSEQ multiplex PCR; in TCRdb, only in-frame clones are kept and a portion is missing. The profile shows about 170,000 clones, about 75% of them singletons. Sequencing was done on a sample of PBMCs. All receptors come from a female donor in good health and CMV-seronegative. Each CDR3 is given with its conserved first and last residue. The D gene is left open where the match is weak. Expanded clones are given a class, and other clones once, few, many or no size at all.

J	D	V	size	DNA	CDR3
TRBJ2-1	TRBD1	TRBV6-4	few	TGTGCCAGCAGTCAATGGGACAGGGGGGGAAATGAGCAGTTCTTC	CASSQWDRGGNEQFF
TRBJ2-3	TRBD2	TRBV5-4	NA	TGTGCCAGCACCACATTACTAGCGGGGGGCCTGAATACGCAGTATTTT	CASTTLLAGGLNTQYF
TRBJ1-1	NA	TRBV5-6	NA	TGTGCCAGCAGCTTTGGCAGGGGAACTGAAGCTTTCTTT	CASSFGRGTEAFF
TRBJ1-1	NA	TRBV19	NA	TGTGCCAGTACGGCAGGGATGAACACTGAAGCTTTCTTT	CASTAGMNTEAFF
TRBJ2-7	TRBD2	TRBV5-5	few	TGTGCCAGCAGCTTGGAGTCGGGAGGGGGTTACGAGCAGTACTTC	CASSLESGGGYEQYF
TRBJ2-7	TRBD2	TRBV29-1	NA	TGCAGCGTTGAAGATCGGGAGACTAGCGGGAGGAGGACCTACGAGCAGTACTTC	CSVEDRETSGRRTYEQYF
TRBJ2-1	NA	TRBV5-1	once	TGCGCCAGCAGCACCTACGGTGAGCAGTTCTTC	CASSTYGEQFF
TRBJ1-1	TRBD1	TRBV2	few	TGTGCCAGCAGGAGAGACAGGGGGGGTGAAGCTTTCTTT	CASRRDRGGEAFF
TRBJ2-5	NA	TRBV5-1	few	TGCGCCAGCACCCCGTCGGACTCAATCCAAGAGACCCAGTACTTC	CASTPSDSIQETQYF
TRBJ2-7	NA	TRBV30	NA	TGTGCCTGGAGTTGGGGGCCCTCCTACGAGCAGTACTTC	CAWSWGPSYEQYF
TRBJ2-7	NA	TRBV5-5	few	TGTGCCAGCAGCTTCACAGGGCCCTACGAGCAGTACTTC	CASSFTGPYEQYF
TRBJ1-5	NA	TRBV7-2	NA	TGTGCCAGCAGCTTATCCGTGGCTAGTGGGTTACAGCCCCAGCATTTT	CASSLSVASGLQPQHF
TRBJ1-1	NA	TRBV2	NA	TGTGCCAGCAGTGAGGAGGGGCGGACTGAAGCTTTCTTT	CASSEEGRTEAFF
TRBJ2-7	TRBD1	TRBV5-5	few	TGTGCCAGCAGCTTGGAGACAGGGTTCTACGAGCAGTACTTC	CASSLETGFYEQYF
TRBJ1-2	TRBD1	TRBV5-4	few	TGTGCCAGCAGCTTACAGGGGGCAAATGGCTACACCTTC	CASSLQGANGYTF
TRBJ1-1	NA	TRBV7-9	NA	TGTGCCAGCAGCTTAGTCACGGAGGGGACTGAAGCTTTCTTT	CASSLVTEGTEAFF
TRBJ2-5	TRBD2	TRBV9	NA	TGTGCCAGCAGCGACTTAGCGGGGCAAGAGACCCAGTACTTC	CASSDLAGQETQYF
TRBJ1-1	NA	TRBV6-6	NA	TGTGCCAGCAAACCAGGGGCCGCGAACACTGAAGCTTTCTTT	CASKPGAANTEAFF
TRBJ2-2	NA	TRBV10-3	NA	TGTGCCATCAGTGAGTGGGTAGCGGAAGCGAACACCGGGGAGCTGTTTTTT	CAISEWVAEANTGELFF
TRBJ2-7	TRBD2	TRBV7-2	NA	TGTGCCAGCAGCCACCGGACTAGCGGGGCCTACGAGCAGTACTTC	CASSHRTSGAYEQYF
TRBJ2-3	TRBD1	TRBV6-1	NA	TGTGCCAGCAGTGCCGGGACAGGGCACACAGATACGCAGTATTTT	CASSAGTGHTDTQYF
TRBJ1-1	NA	TRBV12-5	few	TGTGCTAGTGGTTTGGAGGAGAGCACTGAAGCTTTCTTT	CASGLEESTEAFF
TRBJ2-2	NA	TRBV5-1	NA	TGCGCCAGCAGTTGGGGGGTCAAAGGAGCGAACACCGGGGAGCTGTTTTTT	CASSWGVKGANTGELFF
TRBJ2-7	NA	TRBV5-1	NA	TGCGCCAGCAGCCCCCGTCAGGGGAGCTACGAGCAGTACTTC	CASSPRQGSYEQYF
TRBJ1-2	NA	TRBV6-1	NA	TGTGCCAGCAGTGAAGGGCAGGGCAGGGGCTACACCTTC	CASSEGQGRGYTF
TRBJ1-1	TRBD1	TRBV18	NA	TGTGCCAGCTCACAAAACCCAGGACAGGGAGGGAGTGAAGCTTTCTTT	CASSQNPGQGGSEAFF
TRBJ2-7	NA	TRBV2	few	TGTGCCAGCAGCGCCACAGGGATGGCCTACGAGCAGTACTTC	CASSATGMAYEQYF
TRBJ1-2	NA	TRBV20-1	NA	TGCAGTGCTGAGGAGAGATATGGCTACACCTTC	CSAEERYGYTF
TRBJ2-2	TRBD2	TRBV10-2	NA	TGCGCCAGCGGCAAACTAGCGGGGGGCTCCGGGGAGCTGTTTTTT	CASGKLAGGSGELFF
TRBJ1-4	NA	TRBV5-5	NA	TGTGCCAGCAGCATCCTCCCTCACCCGGAGGAAAAACTGTTTTTT	CASSILPHPEEKLFF
TRBJ2-2	TRBD2	TRBV5-4	NA	TGTGCCAGCAGCTTGCCCAGCGGGGGGGAGGTCACCGGGGAGCTGTTTTTT	CASSLPSGGEVTGELFF
TRBJ1-2	NA	TRBV29-1	NA	TGCAGCGTTGAATCGCGGGGGCGGACATATGGCTACACCTTC	CSVESRGRTYGYTF
TRBJ2-3	TRBD2	TRBV2	NA	TGTGCCAGCAGTCGGGGGGGAAGCACAGATACGCAGTATTTT	CASSRGGSTDTQYF
TRBJ1-2	NA	TRBV27	NA	TGTGCCAGCAGCCCCCCGAGAGGCCTCTATGGCTACACCTTC	CASSPPRGLYGYTF
TRBJ2-5	TRBD2	TRBV7-9	NA	TGTGCCAGCAGCTTCGCGGGAGGGCAAGAGACCCAGTACTTC	CASSFAGGQETQYF
TRBJ2-2	NA	TRBV5-8	NA	TGTGCCAGCAGCTTGTACAAGAACACCGGGGAGCTGTTTTTT	CASSLYKNTGELFF
TRBJ2-5	TRBD2	TRBV10-1	NA	TGCGCCAGCAGTGAAACCCTAGCGGGGGGCCTGGAGACCCAGTACTTC	CASSETLAGGLETQYF
TRBJ2-1	NA	TRBV7-9	NA	TGTGCCAGCAGCTTAGGCTCGTCACATCTCGATGAGCAGTTCTTC	CASSLGSSHLDEQFF
TRBJ1-3	NA	TRBV30	NA	TGTGCCTGGAGTGGGGCCTCCTCCTCTGGAAACACCATATATTTT	CAWSGASSSGNTIYF
TRBJ2-1	TRBD1	TRBV9	NA	TGTGCCAGCAGCCCAGGACAGGGGGATAATGAGCAGTTCTTC	CASSPGQGDNEQFF
TRBJ2-7	NA	TRBV9	few	TGTGCCAGCAGCGTAGCCCCGAGGGCCATCGACGAGCAGTACTTC	CASSVAPRAIDEQYF
TRBJ1-2	TRBD1	TRBV4-2	once	TGTGCCAGCAGCCCCCGCAGGGGGCAGAGCTATGGCTACACCTTC	CASSPRRGQSYGYTF
TRBJ2-1	TRBD1	TRBV15	NA	TGTGCCATGGGCGGGACAGGGAACAATGAGCAGTTCTTC	CAMGGTGNNEQFF
TRBJ2-7	NA	TRBV10-3	NA	TGTGCCATCAGTGGAGGGGGGGGGTCTACCTACGAGCAGTACTTC	CAISGGGGSTYEQYF